What follows is one T cell receptor (beta chain) and its context. The V gene lost 0 bases and the J gene lost 6 bases, with 9 bases spanning the gap. The germline V gene encodes CDR1 SEHNR and CDR2 FQNEAQ (reference sequence). There are 14 residues in the CDR3. This record comes from a study of OX40 agonist ivuxolimab in advanced cancers. Generated by immunoSEQ multiplex PCR, the TCRdb table keeps only in-frame clones and is missing some. Of about 82,000 clones listed, about 87% are singletons. The chain links TRBV7-9 to TRBJ2-1; D is ambiguous. The receptor comes from an adult with an advanced solid tumor such as melanoma, head and neck, liver or kidney cancer. Sequenced material: CD4+ or CD8+ T cells sorted from blood, taken in a trial of the OX40 agonist ivuxolimab. The CDR3 protein is CASSLAGSINEQFF. The CDR3 DNA is TGTGCCAGCAGCTTAGCGGGATCGATCAATGAGCAGTTCTTC.